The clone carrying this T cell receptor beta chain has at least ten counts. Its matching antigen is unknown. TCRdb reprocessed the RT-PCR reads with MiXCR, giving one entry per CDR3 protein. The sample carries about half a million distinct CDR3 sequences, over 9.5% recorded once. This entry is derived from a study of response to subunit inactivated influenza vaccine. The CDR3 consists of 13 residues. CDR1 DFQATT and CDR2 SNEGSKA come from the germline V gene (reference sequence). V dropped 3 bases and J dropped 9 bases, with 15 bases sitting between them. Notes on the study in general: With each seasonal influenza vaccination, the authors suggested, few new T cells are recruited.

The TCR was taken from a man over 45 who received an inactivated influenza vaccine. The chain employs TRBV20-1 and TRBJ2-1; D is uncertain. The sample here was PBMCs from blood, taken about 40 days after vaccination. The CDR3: CSASLFPSREQFF. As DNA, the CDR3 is TGCAGTGCTAGTCTTTTCCCTAGTCGTGAGCAGTTCTTC.